One and the same sample provided the 32 T cell receptor beta chains below, sequenced in a study of cytomegalovirus exposure and HLA in healthy donors. Use of 60 Vbeta and 13 Jbeta primers characterized the PCR. Generated by immunoSEQ multiplex PCR, the TCRdb table keeps only in-frame clones and is missing some. Of some 100,000 clones in the sample, less than 80% were seen once. The sequenced sample consisted of PBMCs. Receptors were obtained from a woman between 45 and 60 years old in good health and CMV-seropositive.

J is TRBJ2-2 and V is TRBV7-3; 7 bases agree with TRBD1. V was clipped by 4 bases and J by 5 bases; unmatched bases: 4. The CDR3 is made up of 14 amino acids. Germline-derived CDR1 and CDR2 are SGHTA and FQGTGA. The CDR3 loop reads CASSSLQGTGELFF. CDR3 DNA sequence: TGTGCCAGCAGCTCGTTACAGGGGACCGGGGAGCTGTTTTTT.

In DNA form, the CDR3 reads TGCGCCAGCAGCCAGGGGAAAATACTAGCGGACCAAGAGACCCAGTACTTC. Its translation is CASSQGKILADQETQYF. V is TRBV4-3 and J is TRBJ2-5, with 8 bases aligning to TRBD2. Germline V gene data show CDR1 as LGHNA and CDR2 as YSLEER. The length of the CDR3 is 17 residues. V dropped 3 bases and J dropped 0; count of bases not matched to a gene: 9.

The chain is built from TRBV23-1 and TRBJ1-1; TRBD1 is a possible D gene (5 bases). TRBV23-1 is classed as an ORF, of uncertain function. The length of the CDR3 is 16 residues. Between the trimmed V and J ends, which lost 0 bases and 1 base, there was a span of 12 bases. CDR3 sequence: CASSQSGGLGNTEAFF. CDR3 nucleotide sequence: TGCGCCAGCAGTCAATCGGGGGGACTTGGGAACACTGAAGCTTTCTTT.

The chain is built from TRBV18 and TRBJ1-1; maybe TRBD1 (5 bases). V was pared by 2 bases and J by 1 base, with 8 bases between. Germline V lookup: CDR1 KGHSH, CDR2 LQKENI. The CDR3 sequence is 14 residues long. DNA of the CDR3: TGTGCCAGCTCACCAAAGGACAAGAACACTGAAGCTTTCTTT. Translation gives CASSPKDKNTEAFF.

The chain employs TRBV28 and TRBJ2-1; possibly TRBD2 for D (7 bases). CDR3 length: 15 residues. Trimming took off 6 bases at V and 7 bases at J, with 19 bases between the two ends. Germline CDR1 and CDR2: MDHEN and SYDVKM. The CDR3 loop is CASRVLGGGENEQFF. CDR3 nucleotide sequence: TGTGCCAGCAGGGTCCTGGGAGGGGGTGAGAATGAGCAGTTCTTC. Based on the CDR3 plus reference TRBV28 and TRBJ2-1, the full variable domain is DVKVTQSSRYLVKRTGEKVFLECVQDMDHENMFWYRQDPGLGLRLIYFSYDVKMKEKGDIPEGYSVSREKKERFSLILESASTNQTSMYLCASRVLGGGENEQFFGPGTRLTVL.

The J gene is TRBJ2-5, the V gene TRBV10-2; 12 bases map to TRBD2. Germline V CDR1 and CDR2: WSHSY, SAAADI. Trimming cost V 6 bases and J 4 bases; bases outside gene matches: 15. There are 18 residues in the CDR3. This CDR3 reads CASRKEASGGANRETQYF. The CDR3 bases are TGCGCCAGCAGGAAGGAAGCTAGCGGGGGGGCTAACAGAGAGACCCAGTACTTC.

In DNA, the CDR3 is TGTGCCAGCAGAGACGGGGAGACCCAGTACTTC. Translation: CASRDGETQYF. This chain connects TRBV2 to TRBJ2-5; unclear D gene. CDR3 size: 11 residues. The germline V gene encodes CDR1 SNHLY and CDR2 FYNNEI. V was shortened by 6 bases and J by 5 bases, with 7 bases between the two germline ends.

As concerns this clone: Other DNA sequences from this sample encode an identical CDR3 as well. The J gene is TRBJ2-7, the V gene TRBV7-9; D remains unclear. Germline V gene data show CDR1 as SEHNR and CDR2 as FQNEAQ (reference sequence). The CDR3 is made up of 12 amino acids. Between the trimmed V and J ends, which lost 6 bases and 0 bases, there was a span of 6 bases. The CDR3 DNA is TGTGCCAGCAGTCCCTCCTCCTACGAGCAGTACTTC. Protein sequence: CASSPSSYEQYF. The entire variable domain, with the rest obtained from reference TRBV7-9 and TRBJ2-7, is as follows: DTGVSQNPRHKITKRGQNVTFRCDPISEHNRLYWYRQTLGQGPEFLTYFQNEAQLEKSRLLSDRFSAERPKGSFSTLEIQRTEQGDSAMYLCASSPSSYEQYFGPGTRLTVT.

The rearrangement links TRBV7-3 to TRBJ1-1; D unclear. This CDR3 contains 13 residues. Deletions cut 1 base from V and 3 bases from J, with 6 bases between. Germline V gives CDR1 SGHTA, CDR2 FQGTGA. In nucleotides, the CDR3 is TGTGCCAGCAGCTTAAATGCGGACACTGAAGCTTTCTTT. Residues: CASSLNADTEAFF.

The chain couples TRBV11-1 to TRBJ2-7; unclear D gene. This CDR3 region has 15 residues. V shed 6 bases and J shed 0 bases, with 15 bases lying between them. The V gene's germline CDR1 is SGHAT and CDR2 FQDESV (reference sequence). This CDR3 reads CASRSGSGFSYEQYF. The CDR3 DNA reads TGTGCCAGCAGGTCCGGATCGGGTTTCTCCTACGAGCAGTACTTC.

This chain joins TRBV5-1 and TRBJ2-7, with D maybe TRBD1 (6 bases). CDR3 length equals 13 residues. The V gene's germline CDR1 is SGHRS and CDR2 YFSETQ. V gave up 4 bases and J gave up 2 bases, with 10 bases separating them. CDR3 loop: CASSRDITYEQYF. The CDR3 DNA is TGCGCCAGCAGCCGGGACATAACCTACGAGCAGTACTTC.

V is TRBV6-1 and J is TRBJ2-3; D gene unclear. The CDR3 covers 17 residues. Trimming left V 1 base short and J 2 bases short, with 16 bases between. Germline V gene lookup returns CDR1 MNHNS and CDR2 SASEGT. Here the CDR3 reads CASSEDWQAGYTDTQYF. Written as DNA, the CDR3 is TGTGCCAGCAGTGAAGATTGGCAGGCAGGTTACACAGATACGCAGTATTTT.

To note about this clone: One junction end does not reproduce the germline sequence, and a read error may be involved. The chain is built from TRBV6-5 and TRBJ1-1; TRBD1 agrees at 7 bases. This CDR3 has 13 residues. Per germline, CDR1 MNHEY and CDR2 SVGAGI. This chain's CDR3 is CASRSGTETGAFF. Written as DNA, the CDR3 is TGTGCCAGCAGGTCCGGGACAGAAACTGGAGCTTTCTTT.

The chain has TRBV7-8 and TRBJ2-2; D perhaps matches TRBD2 (5 bases). Germline loops: CDR1 SGHVS, CDR2 FQNEAQ. The CDR3 runs to 15 residues. Between the trimmed V and J ends, which lost 5 bases and 5 bases, there was a span of 15 bases. The CDR3 spells CASSPAGVWTGELFF. The CDR3 DNA reads as TGTGCCAGCAGCCCCGCCGGGGTGTGGACCGGGGAGCTGTTTTTT.

The chain joins TRBV2 to TRBJ2-1; 8 bases agree with TRBD2. This CDR3 has 16 amino acids. With V trimmed by 1 base and J by 0 bases, 2 bases remained unmatched. Germline-derived CDR1 and CDR2 are SNHLY and FYNNEI. The chain's CDR3 is CASSEGGRPSYNEQFF. DNA of the CDR3: TGTGCCAGCAGTGAAGGCGGGAGGCCCTCCTACAATGAGCAGTTCTTC.

The rearrangement joins TRBV6-6 to TRBJ2-3; TRBD1 is a possible D gene (6 bases). Between the trimmed V and J ends, which lost 4 bases and 14 bases, there was a span of 16 bases. This CDR3 contains 12 residues. Per germline, CDR1 MNHNY and CDR2 SVGAGI (reference sequence). Written as DNA, the CDR3 is TGTGCCAGCAGTTCTAATCAGGGGAGCCTGTATTTT. This gives the protein CASSSNQGSLYF.

This sequence joins TRBV18 and TRBJ2-7, with TRBD2 matching 12 bases. Germline CDR1 is KGHSH and CDR2 is LQKENI. The J segment lost 4 bases and the V segment lost 2 bases, leaving 0 bases of the junction unmatched. The CDR3 spans 14 residues. The CDR3 nucleotides are TGTGCCAGCTCACCAGGGACTAGCGGGTACGAGCAGTACTTC. Translation gives CASSPGTSGYEQYF.

The chain uses TRBV4-1 and TRBJ2-1, with TRBD2 matching 10 bases. The length of the CDR3 is 15 residues. J gave up 9 bases and V 1 base, and 6 bases lay outside the gene matches. The germline V gene has CDR1 MGHRA and CDR2 YSYEKL. CDR3 coding DNA: TGCGCCAGCAGCCAAGTCCCTAGCGGGAGAATTGAGCAGTTCTTC. This gives the protein CASSQVPSGRIEQFF.

Regarding this clone: The DNA is omitted, as the CDR3 cannot be located on it reliably, and the CDR3 follows TCRdb's listing. The chain is built from TRBV19 and TRBJ2-2; TRBD2 reflects the table's D call only, with no check against the DNA. Germline V CDR1 and CDR2: LNHDA, SQIVND (reference sequence). The CDR3 numbers 15 amino acids, ends counted. The CDR3 loop reads CASSRGLFGAGELFF.

J is TRBJ1-4 and V is TRBV29-1; tentatively, D is TRBD1 (5 bases). This CDR3 has 19 residues. The V end lost 3 bases, the J end lost 1 base, and 24 bases lay between the germline ends. Germline V gene data show CDR1 as SQVTM and CDR2 as ANQGSEA. CDR3 bases: TGCAGCGTTGAGGGGCCGGTGGACCCCCCGAGGCAAACTAATGAAAAACTGTTTTTT. This translates into CSVEGPVDPPRQTNEKLFF.

The chain combines TRBV7-2 with TRBJ2-1; TRBD2 matches 8 bases. This CDR3 contains 14 residues. CDR1 and CDR2 (germline): SGHTA, FQGNSA. V dropped 6 bases and J dropped 7; count of bases not matched to a gene: 8. This CDR3 is CASRLGLGRNEQFF. The CDR3 DNA reads TGTGCCAGCAGACTGGGACTAGGAAGGAATGAGCAGTTCTTC.

The rearrangement links TRBV6-1 to TRBJ2-7, with 7 bases fitting TRBD1. From germline, CDR1 is MNHNS and CDR2 SASEGT. The trim removed 11 bases at V and 1 base at J, leaving 11 bases unmatched. CDR3 length: 14 residues. The CDR3 bases are TGTGCCGTATCACCGACAGGGACATCCTACGAGCAGTACTTC. The encoded protein is CAVSPTGTSYEQYF.

The V call is TRBV5-6, the J call TRBJ2-1, with D maybe TRBD1 (6 bases). Trimming cost V 0 bases and J 4 bases, with 8 bases left between them. CDR1 is SGHDT, CDR2 YYEEEE, per germline. The CDR3 extends over 14 amino acids. Here the CDR3 DNA reads TGTGCCAGCAGCTTGGGACAGGCTTACAATGAGCAGTTCTTC. It codes for CASSLGQAYNEQFF.

This clone was counted a single time. The genes are TRBV27 and TRBJ2-2, with 11 bases matching TRBD1. With V trimmed by 7 bases and J by 4 bases, 2 bases remained unmatched. The CDR3 is 14 amino acids. CDR1 is MNHEY and CDR2 is SMNVEV in the germline V gene (reference sequence). The CDR3 coding sequence is TGTGCCAGCACCGGGACAGGGGGCACCGGGGAGCTGTTTTTT. Protein: CASTGTGGTGELFF.

This clone was seen only a few times. The DNA of the CDR3 is TGTGCCAGCAATCCGAGCACAGATACGCAGTATTTT. Its translation: CASNPSTDTQYF. J is TRBJ2-3 and V is TRBV2, with D uncertain. V was shortened by 7 bases and J by 0 bases, with 5 bases between the two germline ends. The germline CDR1 and CDR2 sequences are SNHLY and FYNNEI. The CDR3 totals 12 residues.

The chain is built from TRBV2 and TRBJ2-7; possibly TRBD1 for D (5 bases). CDR3 length: 11 amino acids. Trimming removed 1 base from V and 11 bases from J, with 9 bases in between. Germline CDR1 reads SNHLY; CDR2 reads FYNNEI. The CDR3 here is CASSEEAREYF. As DNA, the CDR3 is TGTGCCAGCAGTGAAGAGGCCAGGGAGTACTTC.

Points on this clone: The identical CDR3 is also encoded by other nucleotide sequences in the sample. This chain links TRBV9 with TRBJ2-3; D is possibly TRBD2 (7 bases). This CDR3 has 15 amino acids. Germline V gene data show CDR1 as SGDLS and CDR2 as YYNGEE. Trimming took off 0 bases at V and 3 bases at J, with 11 bases between the two ends. The CDR3 bases are TGTGCCAGCAGCGTAGGTGGGGGGGCTACAGATACGCAGTATTTT. It translates to CASSVGGGATDTQYF.

With respect to this clone: A read error may account for a junction end that differs from germline. This sequence joins TRBV4-1 and TRBJ2-4; 9 nucleotides line up with TRBD2. This CDR3 contains 21 residues. Germline CDR1 MGHRA, CDR2 YSYEKL. This CDR3 reads CASSQEDRGGVTTIAKNSQYF. In nucleotides, the CDR3 is TGCGCCAGCAGCCAAGAAGACCGCGGGGGGGTGACTACCATAGCCAAAAACAGTCAGTACTTC.

The chain combines TRBV5-1 with TRBJ2-7; 7 bases map to TRBD2. V shed 3 bases, J shed 2 bases, and the junction held 5 bases outside the gene matches. The CDR3 runs to 14 residues. Germline V gene sequence: CDR1 SGHRS, CDR2 YFSETQ. The CDR3 nucleotides are TGCGCCAGCAGCTGGACTAGGGGCGCCTACGAGCAGTACTTC. Residues: CASSWTRGAYEQYF.

The CDR3 here is CASSVGPTGAEQYF. CDR3 DNA sequence: TGTGCCAGCAGCGTAGGGCCTACAGGGGCCGAGCAGTACTTC. J is TRBJ2-7 and V is TRBV9; 7 nucleotides match TRBD1. J gave up 6 bases and V 0 bases, and 6 bases lay outside the gene matches. The CDR3 has 14 amino acids. Looked up from germline, CDR1 is SGDLS and CDR2 is YYNGEE.

CDR3 protein: CASSPVGGDNSPLHF. In nucleotides, the CDR3 is TGTGCCAGCTCTCCCGTGGGGGGGGACAATTCACCCCTCCACTTT. V is TRBV18 and J is TRBJ1-6, with D possibly matching TRBD1 (5 bases). Trimming took off 6 bases at V and 7 bases at J, with 16 bases between the two ends. The CDR3 consists of 15 residues. The V gene's germline CDR1 is KGHSH and CDR2 LQKENI.

This chain joins TRBV13 and TRBJ2-5; D is undetermined. Germline CDR1 PRHDT, CDR2 FYEKMQ (reference sequence). The germline V and J ends were trimmed by 0 bases and 5 bases, with 7 bases remaining between them. The length of the CDR3 is 13 residues. CDR3 protein: CASSLGLLETQYF. CDR3 in DNA: TGTGCCAGCAGCTTAGGCCTCTTGGAGACCCAGTACTTC.